These 10 T cell receptor beta chains were sequenced from one sample in a study of blood T cell repertoires in COVID-19. TCRdb's copy holds only in-frame clones and misses some; the assay was immunoSEQ multiplex PCR. There are about 150,000 clones in the sample; around 80% occur only once, and less than 5.5% lies in the top ten. The sequencing sample was made of peripheral blood. The source is a woman between 50 and 59 years old with acute or convalescent COVID-19.

The chain employs TRBV5-1 and TRBJ2-3; 8 bases map to TRBD2. Germline assignment: CDR1 SGHRS and CDR2 YFSETQ. Losses at the gene ends were 0 bases for V and 0 bases for J; bases not matched to a gene: 3. The CDR3 has 16 amino acids. This chain's CDR3 is CASSLAPSGSTDTQYF. The CDR3 region has the DNA TGCGCCAGCAGCTTGGCTCCTAGCGGGAGCACAGATACGCAGTATTTT.

This sequence joins TRBV19 and TRBJ2-3, with D possibly TRBD2 on 6 matching bases. The V end lost 3 bases, the J end lost 3 bases, and 13 bases lay between the germline ends. In germline, CDR1 is LNHDA, CDR2 SQIVND (reference sequence). The CDR3 runs 15 residues. Written as DNA, the CDR3 is TGTGCCAGTAGTATGAGACTAGGTCTTACAGATACGCAGTATTTT. Encoded protein: CASSMRLGLTDTQYF.

The chain employs TRBV9 and TRBJ1-6; no clear D. V dropped 3 bases and J dropped 9 bases, with 13 bases sitting between them. CDR1 is SGDLS and CDR2 is YYNGEE in the germline V gene. The length of the CDR3 is 14 residues. CDR3 sequence reads: CASSGGQNPSPLHF. The CDR3 bases are TGTGCCAGCAGCGGAGGCCAGAACCCTTCACCCCTCCACTTT.

This sequence joins TRBV4-2 and TRBJ1-1, with 7 bases identical to TRBD1. The CDR3 sequence is 15 residues long. CDR1 and CDR2 from the germline V gene are LGHNA and YNFKEQ. With 1 base clipped from V and 9 bases from J, the junction kept 11 bases outside the gene matches. The CDR3 DNA sequence: TGTGCCAGCAGCCAAGGGGTGGGACAGCCGGCCAAAGCTTTCTTT. It specifies CASSQGVGQPAKAFF.

V is TRBV28 and J is TRBJ1-1; TRBD1 might be the D (5 bases). The germline V gene encodes CDR1 MDHEN and CDR2 SYDVKM. CDR3 length equals 13 residues. Trimming left V 6 bases short and J 2 bases short, with 10 bases between. As DNA, the CDR3 is TGTGCCAGCAGGCCGACAGTAAACACTGAAGCTTTCTTT. Translated: CASRPTVNTEAFF.

This chain connects TRBV4-2 to TRBJ1-4, with TRBD1 identical over 9 bases. The CDR3 sequence is 15 residues long. Trimming removed 4 bases from V and 8 bases from J; junction bases left unmatched: 8. CDR1 is LGHNA and CDR2 is YNFKEQ in the germline V gene. The CDR3 DNA is TGTGCCAGCAGCCCACACAGGGGGCAGGGGGAAAAACTGTTTTTT. Its translation: CASSPHRGQGEKLFF.

The rearrangement joins TRBV29-1 to TRBJ2-2; TRBD2 is a possible D gene (5 bases). The CDR3 loop spans 14 amino acids. The germline V gene encodes CDR1 SQVTM and CDR2 ANQGSEA. V lost 5 bases and J lost 2, with 12 bases in between. CDR3 amino acids: CSVPGRGNTGELFF. CDR3 sequence (DNA): TGCAGCGTTCCCGGACGGGGAAACACCGGGGAGCTGTTTTTT.

The CDR3 loop is CASSSTGVSTEAFF. The DNA for the CDR3 is TGTGCCAGCAGCTCTACAGGGGTTAGTACTGAAGCTTTCTTT. The genes are TRBV7-3 and TRBJ1-1; 7 bases are shared with TRBD1. There are 14 residues in the CDR3. The germline gives CDR1 SGHTA, CDR2 FQGTGA. Trimming at V came to 4 bases and at J to 5 bases, leaving 7 bases not matched to a gene.

The chain is built from TRBV20-1 and TRBJ2-2; 7 bases align to TRBD1. CDR3 length equals 14 residues. After removal of 3 bases from V and 6 bases from J, the junction contained 7 bases not matched to a gene. In germline, CDR1 is DFQATT, CDR2 SNEGSKA (reference sequence). The CDR3 DNA is TGCAGTGCTAGTAGGCCAGGGGGTGCCGGGGAGCTGTTTTTT. Encoded protein: CSASRPGGAGELFF.

The chain uses TRBV30 and TRBJ1-4; D might be TRBD1 (5 bases). This CDR3 comprises 14 residues. Looked up from germline, CDR1 is GTSNPN and CDR2 is SVGIG (reference sequence). Trimming took 5 bases from V and 0 from J, leaving 10 bases between them. The CDR3 DNA reads as TGTGCCTGGGGCGGGGGAGCAACTAATGAAAAACTGTTTTTT. Its protein product is CAWGGGATNEKLFF.